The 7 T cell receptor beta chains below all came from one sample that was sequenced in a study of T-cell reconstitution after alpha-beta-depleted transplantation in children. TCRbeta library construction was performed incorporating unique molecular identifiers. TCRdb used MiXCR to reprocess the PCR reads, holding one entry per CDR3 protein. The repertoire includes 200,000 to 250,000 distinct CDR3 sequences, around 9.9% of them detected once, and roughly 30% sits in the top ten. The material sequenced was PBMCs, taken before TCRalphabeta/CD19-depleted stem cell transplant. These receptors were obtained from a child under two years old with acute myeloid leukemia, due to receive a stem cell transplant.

CDR3 coding DNA: TGTGCCAGCAGTCTACCGGCAATCTCAGGGACACCCCTCCACTTT. Protein: CASSLPAISGTPLHF. The rearrangement links TRBV28 to TRBJ1-6; weak D call: TRBD1 (5 bases). The V end lost 5 bases, the J end lost 11 bases, and 19 bases lay between the germline ends. This CDR3 has 15 amino acids. The germline V gene encodes CDR1 MDHEN and CDR2 SYDVKM. Variable domain in full (rest from reference TRBV28 and TRBJ1-6): DVKVTQSSRYLVKRTGEKVFLECVQDMDHENMFWYRQDPGLGLRLIYFSYDVKMKEKGDIPEGYSVSREKKERFSLILESASTNQTSMYLCASSLPAISGTPLHFGNGTRLTVT.

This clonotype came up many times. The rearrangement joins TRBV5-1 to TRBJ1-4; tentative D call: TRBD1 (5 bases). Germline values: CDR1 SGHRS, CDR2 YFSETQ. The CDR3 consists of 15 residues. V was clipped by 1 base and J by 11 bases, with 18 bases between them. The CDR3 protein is CASSLFAGEGQKLFF. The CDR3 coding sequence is TGCGCCAGCAGCTTGTTCGCGGGCGAGGGGCAGAAACTGTTTTTT.

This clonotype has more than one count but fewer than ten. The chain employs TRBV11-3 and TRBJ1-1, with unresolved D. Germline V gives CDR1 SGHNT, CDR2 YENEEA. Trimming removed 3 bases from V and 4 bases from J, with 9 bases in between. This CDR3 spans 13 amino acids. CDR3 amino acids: CASSFKASTEAFF. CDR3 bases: TGTGCCAGCAGCTTTAAGGCGAGCACTGAAGCTTTCTTT.

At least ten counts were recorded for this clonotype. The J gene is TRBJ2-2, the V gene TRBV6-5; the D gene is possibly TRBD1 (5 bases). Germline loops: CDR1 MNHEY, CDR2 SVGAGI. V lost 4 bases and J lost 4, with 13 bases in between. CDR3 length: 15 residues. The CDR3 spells CASSFLGAATGELFF. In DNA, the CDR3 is TGTGCCAGCAGTTTCCTAGGGGCCGCCACCGGGGAGCTGTTTTTT.

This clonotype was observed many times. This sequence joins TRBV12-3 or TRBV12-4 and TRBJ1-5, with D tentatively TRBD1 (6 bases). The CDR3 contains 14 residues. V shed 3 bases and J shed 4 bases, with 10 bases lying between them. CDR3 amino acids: CASSLDSQNQPQHF. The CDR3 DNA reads TGTGCCAGCAGTTTGGACAGCCAAAATCAGCCCCAGCATTTT.

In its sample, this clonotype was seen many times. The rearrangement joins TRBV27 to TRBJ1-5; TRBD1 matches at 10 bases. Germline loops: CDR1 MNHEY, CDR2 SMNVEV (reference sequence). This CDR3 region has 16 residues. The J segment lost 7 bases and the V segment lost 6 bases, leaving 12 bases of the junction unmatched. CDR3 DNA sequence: TGTGCCAGCAGGACGTCCGGGACAGGGGTTCGGCAGCCCCAGCATTTT. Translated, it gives CASRTSGTGVRQPQHF.

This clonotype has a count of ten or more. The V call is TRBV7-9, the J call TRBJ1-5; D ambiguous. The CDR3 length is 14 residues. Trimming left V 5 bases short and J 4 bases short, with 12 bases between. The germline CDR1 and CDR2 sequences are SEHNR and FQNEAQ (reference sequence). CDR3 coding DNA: TGTGCCAGCAGCCTAATGAGTGAGAATCAGCCCCAGCATTTT. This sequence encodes CASSLMSENQPQHF. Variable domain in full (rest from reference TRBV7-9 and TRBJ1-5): DTGVSQNPRHKITKRGQNVTFRCDPISEHNRLYWYRQTLGQGPEFLTYFQNEAQLEKSRLLSDRFSAERPKGSFSTLEIQRTEQGDSAMYLCASSLMSENQPQHFGDGTRLSIL.